This TCR beta chain was found in a study of blood T cell repertoires in COVID-19. At the level of the study: The study drew acute and convalescent COVID-19 samples from the United States, Italy and Spain.

Which cohort a participant joined came from the clinical history participants gave. Donors in Cohort 3 who had recovered were those with two negative PCRs, healthcare professional clearance, or resolution of their symptoms. The CDR3 has 14 residues. With V trimmed by 0 bases and J by 8 bases, 2 bases remained unmatched. The germline V gene has CDR1 WNHNN and CDR2 SYGVQD (reference sequence). TCRdb's table, derived via immunoSEQ multiplex PCR, lists solely in-frame clones and lacks some. The table has roughly 200,000 clones, 81% seen once. This clone has only one observation. The TCR originated in a man in his forties who had recovered from COVID-19. Sequenced material: PBMCs or T cells enriched from blood (not recorded which). The J gene is TRBJ1-4, the V gene TRBV10-1; 8 bases fit TRBD1. The CDR3 loop reads CASSESDRGEKLFF. The CDR3 DNA reads as TGCGCCAGCAGTGAGTCTGACAGGGGAGAAAAACTGTTTTTT.